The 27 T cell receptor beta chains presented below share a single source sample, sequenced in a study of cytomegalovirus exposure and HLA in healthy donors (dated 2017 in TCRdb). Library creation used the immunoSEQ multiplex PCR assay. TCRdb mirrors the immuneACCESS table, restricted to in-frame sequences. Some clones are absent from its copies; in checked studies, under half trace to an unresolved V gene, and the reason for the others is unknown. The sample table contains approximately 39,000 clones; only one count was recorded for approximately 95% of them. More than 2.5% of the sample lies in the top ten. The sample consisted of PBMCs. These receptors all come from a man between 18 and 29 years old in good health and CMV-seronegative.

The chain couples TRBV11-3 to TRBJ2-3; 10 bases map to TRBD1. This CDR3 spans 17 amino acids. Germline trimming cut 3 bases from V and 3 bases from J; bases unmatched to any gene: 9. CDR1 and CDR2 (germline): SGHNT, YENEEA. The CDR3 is CASSLNVGTGETDTQYF. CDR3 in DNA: TGTGCCAGCAGCTTGAATGTGGGGACAGGGGAGACAGATACGCAGTATTTT.

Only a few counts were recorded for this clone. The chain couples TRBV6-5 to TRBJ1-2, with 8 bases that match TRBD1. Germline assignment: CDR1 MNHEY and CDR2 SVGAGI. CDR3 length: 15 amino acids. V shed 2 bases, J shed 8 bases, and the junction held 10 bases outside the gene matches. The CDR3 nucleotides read TGTGCCAGCAGTTACGTTGGACAGGGAGGTGGAGGCTACACCTTC. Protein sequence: CASSYVGQGGGGYTF.

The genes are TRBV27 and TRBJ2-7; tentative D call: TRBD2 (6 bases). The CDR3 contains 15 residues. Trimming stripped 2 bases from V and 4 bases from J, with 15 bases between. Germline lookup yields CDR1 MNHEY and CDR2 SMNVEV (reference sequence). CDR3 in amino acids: CASSLAGTGGYEQYF. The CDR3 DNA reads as TGTGCCAGCAGTTTAGCCGGGACTGGGGGATACGAGCAGTACTTC.

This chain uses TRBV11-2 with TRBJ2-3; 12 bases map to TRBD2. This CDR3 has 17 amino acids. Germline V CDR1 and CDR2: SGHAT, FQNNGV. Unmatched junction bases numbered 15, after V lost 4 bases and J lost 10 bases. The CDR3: CASSSSLAGGGPIAQYF. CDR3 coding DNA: TGTGCCAGCAGCTCATCACTAGCGGGAGGTGGACCGATAGCGCAGTATTTT.

DNA for the CDR3: TGTGCCAGCAGCTTACAGGGGTCTGGGGCCAACGTCCTGACTTTC. Protein sequence: CASSLQGSGANVLTF. The genes are TRBV5-4 and TRBJ2-6, with 7 bases fitting TRBD1. This CDR3 has 15 amino acids. V lost 2 bases, J lost 1 base, and 0 bases stayed unmatched. Germline V gene data show CDR1 as SGHNT and CDR2 as YYREEE (reference sequence).

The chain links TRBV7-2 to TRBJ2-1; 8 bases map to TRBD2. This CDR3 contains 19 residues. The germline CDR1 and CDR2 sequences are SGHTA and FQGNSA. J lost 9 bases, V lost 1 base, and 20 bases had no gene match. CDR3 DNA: TGTGCCAGCAGCTTAGTTGCTCGGGTCGGGGGGGCCATGACTGCTGAGCAGTTCTTC. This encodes CASSLVARVGGAMTAEQFF.

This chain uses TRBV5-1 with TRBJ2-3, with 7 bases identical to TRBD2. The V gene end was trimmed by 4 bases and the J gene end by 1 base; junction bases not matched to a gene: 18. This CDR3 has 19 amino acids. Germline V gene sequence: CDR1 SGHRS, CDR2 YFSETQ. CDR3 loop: CASSGRLAAAITGTDTQYF. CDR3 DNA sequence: TGCGCCAGCAGCGGGCGACTAGCCGCAGCAATCACGGGCACAGATACGCAGTATTTT.

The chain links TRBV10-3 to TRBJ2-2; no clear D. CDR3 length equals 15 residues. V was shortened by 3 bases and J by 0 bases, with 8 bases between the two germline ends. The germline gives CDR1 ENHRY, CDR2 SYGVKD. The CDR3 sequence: CAISDGTANTGELFF. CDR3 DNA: TGTGCCATCAGTGACGGTACAGCGAACACCGGGGAGCTGTTTTTT.

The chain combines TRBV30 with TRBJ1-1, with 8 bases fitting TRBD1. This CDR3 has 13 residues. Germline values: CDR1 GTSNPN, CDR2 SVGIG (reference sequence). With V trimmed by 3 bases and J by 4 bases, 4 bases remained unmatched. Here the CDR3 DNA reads TGTGCCTGGAGACAGGGGGGGACCACTGAAGCTTTCTTT. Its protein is CAWRQGGTTEAFF.

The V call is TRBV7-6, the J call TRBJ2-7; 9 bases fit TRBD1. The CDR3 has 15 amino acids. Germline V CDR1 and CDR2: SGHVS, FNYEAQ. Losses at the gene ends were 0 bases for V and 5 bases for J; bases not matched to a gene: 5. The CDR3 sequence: CASSLAGTGNHEQYF. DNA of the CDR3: TGTGCCAGCAGCTTAGCCGGGACAGGGAACCACGAGCAGTACTTC.

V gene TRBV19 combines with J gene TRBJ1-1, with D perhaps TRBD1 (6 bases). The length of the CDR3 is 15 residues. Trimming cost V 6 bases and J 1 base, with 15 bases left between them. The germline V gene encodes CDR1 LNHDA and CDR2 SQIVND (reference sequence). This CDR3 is CASRETGQQNTEAFF. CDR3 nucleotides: TGTGCCAGTAGGGAGACTGGACAGCAGAACACTGAAGCTTTCTTT.

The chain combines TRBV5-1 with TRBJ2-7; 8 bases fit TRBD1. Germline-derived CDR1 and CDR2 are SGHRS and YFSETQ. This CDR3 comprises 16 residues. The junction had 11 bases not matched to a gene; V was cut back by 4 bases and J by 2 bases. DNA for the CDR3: TGCGCCAGCAGCCCATTTAGACAGGGGCCGACCTACGAGCAGTACTTC. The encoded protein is CASSPFRQGPTYEQYF.

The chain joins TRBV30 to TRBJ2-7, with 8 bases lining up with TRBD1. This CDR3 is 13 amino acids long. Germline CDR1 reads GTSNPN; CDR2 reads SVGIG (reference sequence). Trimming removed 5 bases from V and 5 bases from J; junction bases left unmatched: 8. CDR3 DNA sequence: TGTGCCTGGCAAGGGACAGGTAACCACGAGCAGTACTTC. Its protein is CAWQGTGNHEQYF.

As DNA, the CDR3 is TGTGCCAGTAGTGTTGGACAGGGGGCGCATGACTATGGCTACACCTTC. It translates to CASSVGQGAHDYGYTF. The chain recombines TRBV19 with TRBJ1-2, with 11 bases fitting TRBD1. Unmatched junction bases numbered 8, after V lost 5 bases and J lost 3 bases. The germline V gene has CDR1 LNHDA and CDR2 SQIVND (reference sequence). This CDR3 contains 16 residues.

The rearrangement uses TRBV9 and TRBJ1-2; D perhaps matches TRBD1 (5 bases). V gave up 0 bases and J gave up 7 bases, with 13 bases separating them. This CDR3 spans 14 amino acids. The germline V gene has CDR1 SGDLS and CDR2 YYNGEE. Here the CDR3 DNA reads TGTGCCAGCAGCGTAGAGAACAGGCAGGGTGGCTACACCTTC. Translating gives CASSVENRQGGYTF.

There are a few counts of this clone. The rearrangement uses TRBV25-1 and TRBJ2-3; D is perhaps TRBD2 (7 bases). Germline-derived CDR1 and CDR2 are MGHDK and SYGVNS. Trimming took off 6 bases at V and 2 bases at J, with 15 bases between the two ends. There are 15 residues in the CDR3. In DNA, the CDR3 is TGTGCCAGCAGCGTGGGGGGGGACACCACAGATACGCAGTATTTT. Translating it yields CASSVGGDTTDTQYF.

This CDR3 is CASSPALPGVGDEQFF. CDR3 nucleotide sequence: TGTGCCAGCAGTCCCGCCCTTCCAGGGGTCGGCGATGAGCAGTTCTTC. The chain carries TRBV7-9 and TRBJ2-1; possibly TRBD1 for D (6 bases). CDR3 length: 16 amino acids. Per germline, CDR1 SEHNR and CDR2 FQNEAQ (reference sequence). Trimming cost V 6 bases and J 8 bases, with 23 bases left between them.

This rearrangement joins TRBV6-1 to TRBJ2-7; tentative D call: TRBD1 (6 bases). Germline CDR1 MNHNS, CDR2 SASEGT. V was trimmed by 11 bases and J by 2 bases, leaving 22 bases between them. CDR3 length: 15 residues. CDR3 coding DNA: TGTGCCGCCTCGACAGACAGGACAAGGGCCTACGAGCAGTACTTC. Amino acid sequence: CAASTDRTRAYEQYF.

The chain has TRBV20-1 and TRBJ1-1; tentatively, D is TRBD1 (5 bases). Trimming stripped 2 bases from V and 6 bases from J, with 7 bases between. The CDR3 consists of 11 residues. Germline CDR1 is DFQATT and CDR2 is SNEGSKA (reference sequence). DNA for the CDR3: TGCAGTGCTAGACCGGGGGCTGAAGCTTTCTTT. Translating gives CSARPGAEAFF.

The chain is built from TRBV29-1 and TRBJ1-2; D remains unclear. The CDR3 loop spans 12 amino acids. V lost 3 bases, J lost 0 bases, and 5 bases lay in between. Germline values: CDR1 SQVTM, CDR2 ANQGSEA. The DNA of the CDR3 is TGCAGCGTTGACAGATCTAACTATGGCTACACCTTC. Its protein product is CSVDRSNYGYTF.

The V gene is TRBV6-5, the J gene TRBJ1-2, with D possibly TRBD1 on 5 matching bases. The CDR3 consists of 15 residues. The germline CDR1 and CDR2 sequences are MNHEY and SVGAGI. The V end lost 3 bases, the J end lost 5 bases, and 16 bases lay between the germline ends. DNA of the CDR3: TGTGCCAGCAGTTATTCGTCCCTATCAGGGTATGGCTACACCTTC. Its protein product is CASSYSSLSGYGYTF.

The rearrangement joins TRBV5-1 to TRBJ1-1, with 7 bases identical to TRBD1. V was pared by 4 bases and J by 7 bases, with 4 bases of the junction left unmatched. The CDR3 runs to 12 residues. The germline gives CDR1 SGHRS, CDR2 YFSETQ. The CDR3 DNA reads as TGCGCCAGCAGCGTAGGGACAGTTGAAGCTTTCTTT. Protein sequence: CASSVGTVEAFF.

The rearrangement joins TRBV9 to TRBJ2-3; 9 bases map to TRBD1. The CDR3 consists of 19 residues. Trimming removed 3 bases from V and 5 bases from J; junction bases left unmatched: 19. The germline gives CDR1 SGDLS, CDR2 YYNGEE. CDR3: CASSGGYRWDRAVGDTQYF. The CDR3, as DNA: TGTGCCAGCAGCGGGGGCTACCGGTGGGACAGGGCGGTGGGAGATACGCAGTATTTT. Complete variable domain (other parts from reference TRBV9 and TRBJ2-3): DSGVTQTPKHLITATGQRVTLRCSPRSGDLSVYWYQQSLDQGLQFLIQYYNGEERAKGNILERFSAQQFPDLHSELNLSSLELGDSALYFCASSGGYRWDRAVGDTQYFGPGTRLTVL.

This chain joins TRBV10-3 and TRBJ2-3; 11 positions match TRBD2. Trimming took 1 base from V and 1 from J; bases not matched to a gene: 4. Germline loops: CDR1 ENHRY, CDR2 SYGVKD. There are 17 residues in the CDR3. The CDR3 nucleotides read TGTGCCATCAGTGAGTTCCAGGGACTAGCGGGCACAGATACGCAGTATTTT. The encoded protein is CAISEFQGLAGTDTQYF.

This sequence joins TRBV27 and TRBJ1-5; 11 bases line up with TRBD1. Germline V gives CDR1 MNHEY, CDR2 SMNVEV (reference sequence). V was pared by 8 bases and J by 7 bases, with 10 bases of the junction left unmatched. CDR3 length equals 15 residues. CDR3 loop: CASEADRGRGQPQHF. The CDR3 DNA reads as TGTGCCAGCGAGGCGGACAGGGGGCGCGGGCAGCCCCAGCATTTT.

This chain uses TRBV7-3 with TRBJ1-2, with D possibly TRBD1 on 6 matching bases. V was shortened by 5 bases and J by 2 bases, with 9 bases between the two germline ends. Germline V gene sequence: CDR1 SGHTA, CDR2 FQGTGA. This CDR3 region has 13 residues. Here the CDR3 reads CASSPGQNYGYTF. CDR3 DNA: TGTGCCAGCAGCCCCGGACAGAACTATGGCTACACCTTC. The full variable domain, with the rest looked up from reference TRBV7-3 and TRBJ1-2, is GAGVSQTPSNKVTEKGKYVELRCDPISGHTALYWYRQSLGQGPEFLIYFQGTGAADDSGLPNDRFFAVRPEGSVSTLKIQRTERGDSAVYLCASSPGQNYGYTFGSGTRLTVV.

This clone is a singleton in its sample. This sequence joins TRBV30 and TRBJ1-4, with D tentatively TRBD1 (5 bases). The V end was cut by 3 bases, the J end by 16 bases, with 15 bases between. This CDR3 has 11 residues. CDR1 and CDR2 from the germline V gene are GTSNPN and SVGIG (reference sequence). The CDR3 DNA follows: TGTGCCTGGAGCTTCCAGGGCCGCCCGTTTTTT. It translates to CAWSFQGRPFF. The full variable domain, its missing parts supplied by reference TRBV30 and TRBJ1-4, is SQTIHQWPATLVQPVGSPLSLECTVEGTSNPNLYWYRQAAGRGLQLLFYSVGIGQISSEVPQNLSASRPQDRQFILSSKKLLLSDSGFYLCAWSFQGRPFFGSGTQLSVL.